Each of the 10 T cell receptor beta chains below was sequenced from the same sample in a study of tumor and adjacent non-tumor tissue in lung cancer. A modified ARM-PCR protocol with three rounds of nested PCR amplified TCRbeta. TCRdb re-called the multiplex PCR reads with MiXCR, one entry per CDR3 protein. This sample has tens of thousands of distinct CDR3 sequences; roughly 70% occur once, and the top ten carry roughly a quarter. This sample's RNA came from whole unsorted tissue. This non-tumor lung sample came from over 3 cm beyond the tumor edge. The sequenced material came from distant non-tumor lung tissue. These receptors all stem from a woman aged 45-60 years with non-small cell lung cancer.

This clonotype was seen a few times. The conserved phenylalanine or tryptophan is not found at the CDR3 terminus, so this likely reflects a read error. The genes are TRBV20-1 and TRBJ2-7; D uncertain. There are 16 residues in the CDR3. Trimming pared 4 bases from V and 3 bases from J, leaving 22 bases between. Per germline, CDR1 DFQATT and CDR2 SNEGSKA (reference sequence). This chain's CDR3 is CSATKKDNSVLYEQYL. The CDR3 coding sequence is TGCAGTGCTACGAAGAAAGATAACAGCGTTCTCTACGAGCAGTACCTC.

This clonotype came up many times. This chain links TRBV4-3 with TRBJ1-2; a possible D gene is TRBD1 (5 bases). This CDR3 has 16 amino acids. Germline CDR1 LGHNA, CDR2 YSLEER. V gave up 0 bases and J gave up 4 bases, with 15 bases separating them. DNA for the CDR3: TGCGCCAGCAGCCAAGAGGCTGCGGGGGGAACCTATGGCTACACCTTC. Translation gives CASSQEAAGGTYGYTF.

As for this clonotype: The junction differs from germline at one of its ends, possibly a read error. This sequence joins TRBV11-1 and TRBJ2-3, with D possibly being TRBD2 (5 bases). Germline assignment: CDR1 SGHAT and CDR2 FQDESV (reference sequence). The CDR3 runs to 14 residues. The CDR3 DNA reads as TGTGCCAGTAGCTTAGCGACCAGGTCAGATACGCAGTATTTT. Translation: CASSLATRSDTQYF.

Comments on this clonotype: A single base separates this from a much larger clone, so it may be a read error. The CDR3 DNA reads as TGTGCCAGCAGCCACGGGGATGCTGGGGCCAACGTCCTGACTTTC. It translates to CASSHGDAGANVLTF. The V gene is TRBV12-3 or TRBV12-4, the J gene TRBJ2-6, with a weak D call TRBD2 (5 bases). The CDR3 loop spans 15 amino acids. V was pared by 6 bases and J by 2 bases, with 11 bases between.

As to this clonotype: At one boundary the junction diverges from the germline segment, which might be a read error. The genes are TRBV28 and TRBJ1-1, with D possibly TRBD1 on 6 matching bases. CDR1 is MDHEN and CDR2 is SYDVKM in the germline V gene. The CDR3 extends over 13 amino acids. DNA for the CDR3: TGTGCTAGCAGTCACCGAGGACAGATTGAAGCTTTCTTT. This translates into CASSHRGQIEAFF.

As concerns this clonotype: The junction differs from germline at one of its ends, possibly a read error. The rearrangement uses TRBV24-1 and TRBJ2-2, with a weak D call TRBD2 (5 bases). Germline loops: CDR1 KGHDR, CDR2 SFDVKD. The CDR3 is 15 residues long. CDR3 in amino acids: CATSDLVRNTWELFF. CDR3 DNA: TGTGCCACCAGTGATTTGGTACGAAACACCTGGGAGCTGTTTTTC.

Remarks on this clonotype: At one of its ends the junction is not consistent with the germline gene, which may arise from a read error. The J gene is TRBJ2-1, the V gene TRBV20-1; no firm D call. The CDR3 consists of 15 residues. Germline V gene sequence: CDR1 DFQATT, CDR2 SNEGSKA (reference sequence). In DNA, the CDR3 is TGCAGTGCTAGAGTTCGGCAGGTTTTGGTCAATGGGCAGTTCTTC. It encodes CSARVRQVLVNGQFF.

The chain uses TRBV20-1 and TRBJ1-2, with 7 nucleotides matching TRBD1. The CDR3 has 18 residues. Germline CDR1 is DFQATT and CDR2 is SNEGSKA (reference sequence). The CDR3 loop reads CSPRDYRTGGAVLYGYTF. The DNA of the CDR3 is TGCAGCCCTAGAGATTATCGGACAGGTGGGGCTGTCCTCTATGGCTACACCTTC.

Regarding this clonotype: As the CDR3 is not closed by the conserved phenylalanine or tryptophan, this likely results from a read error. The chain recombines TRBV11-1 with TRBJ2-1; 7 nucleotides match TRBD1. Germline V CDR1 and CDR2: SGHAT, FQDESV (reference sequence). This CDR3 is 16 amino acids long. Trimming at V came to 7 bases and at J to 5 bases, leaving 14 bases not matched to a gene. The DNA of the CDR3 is TGTGCCAGCAACCGACAATTTAGGGGGCATGACAATGAGCAGTTCTTA. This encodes CASNRQFRGHDNEQFL.

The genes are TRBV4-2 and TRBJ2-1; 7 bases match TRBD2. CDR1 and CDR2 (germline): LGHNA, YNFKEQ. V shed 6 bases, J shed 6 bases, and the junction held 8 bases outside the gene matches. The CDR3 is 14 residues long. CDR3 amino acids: CASSPGLVTNEQFF. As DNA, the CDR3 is TGTGCCAGCAGTCCTGGACTAGTTACCAATGAGCAGTTCTTC.